This TCR beta chain was sequenced during a study of T cell repertoires in cytomegalovirus infection (dated by TCRdb to the late 2010s). Some background on the complete study: Donor HLA type was relevant to the analysis, as public TCR beta signatures indicated carriage of CMV infection together with the matching HLA type.

Concerning this clonotype: Which antigen it targets is not known. Per-nucleotide qualities are absent, and no much larger clonotype sits a single base away.

Beyond this particular receptor, the publication reports: The ex vivo response was dominated by HLA-C-restricted CMV-specific TCR beta clonotypes, which also provided the single most frequent clonotype in two of eight donors. Cumulative frequency of public TCR beta family members discriminated carriers of CMV infection plus the relevant HLA type in this cohort and an independent roughly 320-donor cohort.

Trimming at the junction amounts to 5 bases on V and 0 bases on J, and the germline ends lie 13 bases apart. The germline V gene provides CDR1 SGHVT and CDR2 SQSDAQ. CDR3 length: 15 amino acids, cysteine to phenylalanine. Kept here is only the CDR3 DNA, which spans 45 bases and is read in frame from base 1. Sequencing used an Illumina HiSeq 1500. Using fastp at Q25 and MiXCR, TCRdb reprocessed the public reads and kept productive beta chains. Rows with a matching CDR3 protein are joined into one entry that keeps the most common DNA and genes. The table for this sample lists roughly 250,000 distinct CDR3 sequences; roughly 20% of them were counted only once. Of the sample, 15% to 20% is held by the ten largest clones.

The sequence derives from a human donor in good health (CMV status not recorded). Some clones in this sample may be carry-over from other donors' samples. Specimen: CD8+ T cells from PBMCs. The chain is made from TRBV7-4 and TRBJ1-1, with TRBD1 as a weak D call on 6 bases. Here the CDR3 is given as CASSNPQGLNTEAFF. The DNA sequence is TGTGCCAGCAGCAATCCACAGGGCCTGAACACTGAAGCTTTCTTT.